Presented here are 18 T cell receptor beta chains from one specimen sequenced in a study of cytomegalovirus exposure and HLA in healthy donors (dated by TCRdb to the late 2010s). Library construction relied on the immunoSEQ multiplex PCR assay. TCRdb stores this immuneACCESS table with in-frame sequences only. Part of the clones is absent; in the studies checked, under half of the shortfall reflects unresolved V genes, and no reason is known for the rest. Counted in this sample were tens of thousands of clones; 95% to 97% of them appeared once. The ten largest clones represent around 1% of the sample. Material: PBMCs. These receptors were collected from a woman under 30 in good health and CMV-seronegative.

This CDR3 is CASSDSTSGGATQYF. Written as DNA, the CDR3 is TGTGCCAGCAGTGACTCGACTAGCGGGGGGGCTACGCAGTATTTT. The chain recombines TRBV6-4 with TRBJ2-3, with TRBD2 identical over 14 bases. The trim removed 0 bases at V and 8 bases at J, leaving 1 base unmatched. The CDR3 contains 15 residues. CDR1 and CDR2 from the germline V gene are MRHNA and SNTAGT.

The chain has TRBV9 and TRBJ1-5; D remains ambiguous. This CDR3 spans 15 amino acids. V lost 4 bases and J 5 bases, leaving 16 bases between the germline ends. Germline V gene lookup returns CDR1 SGDLS and CDR2 YYNGEE. The CDR3 here is CASSPHPLADQPQHF. The CDR3 DNA sequence: TGTGCCAGCAGCCCCCACCCTCTAGCTGATCAGCCCCAGCATTTT.

CDR3 sequence: CASSLATGLGYGYTF. The DNA for the CDR3 is TGTGCCAGCAGCTTGGCGACAGGGTTGGGCTATGGCTACACCTTC. The chain employs TRBV5-4 and TRBJ1-2; 7 bases fit TRBD1. Germline V CDR1 and CDR2: SGHNT, YYREEE (reference sequence). The CDR3 length is 15 residues. V lost 0 bases to trimming and J lost 4 bases; unmatched junction nucleotides: 6.

The chain couples TRBV9 to TRBJ1-1, with D perhaps TRBD1 (5 bases). The length of the CDR3 is 15 residues. V lost 4 bases and J 3 bases, leaving 16 bases between the germline ends. The V gene's germline CDR1 is SGDLS and CDR2 YYNGEE. The CDR3 nucleotides read TGTGCCAGCAGCCCCCGTCAGGGAGGTCACACTGAAGCTTTCTTT. Translating gives CASSPRQGGHTEAFF.

This clone has only one observation. The J gene is TRBJ2-3, the V gene TRBV2; TRBD2 matches at 7 bases. Germline lookup yields CDR1 SNHLY and CDR2 FYNNEI. The CDR3 consists of 13 residues. Unmatched junction bases numbered 2, after V lost 8 bases and J lost 0 bases. CDR3 in amino acids: CASREASTDTQYF. CDR3 nucleotide sequence: TGTGCCAGCCGGGAGGCCAGCACAGATACGCAGTATTTT.

This chain links TRBV27 with TRBJ1-2; 9 nucleotides match TRBD1. This CDR3 region has 18 residues. V gave up 2 bases and J gave up 2 bases; unmatched junction bases: 12. Germline V gives CDR1 MNHEY, CDR2 SMNVEV (reference sequence). CDR3 protein: CASSLIGTGLGLNYGYTF. The CDR3 DNA is TGTGCCAGCAGTTTAATCGGGACAGGGCTCGGCCTAAACTATGGCTACACCTTC.

CDR3 protein: CASSQLQGANTGELFF. The CDR3 DNA sequence: TGCGCCAGCAGCCAACTCCAGGGGGCGAACACCGGGGAGCTGTTTTTT. V is TRBV5-1 and J is TRBJ2-2; TRBD1 agrees at 7 bases. J lost 0 bases, V lost 4 bases, and 6 bases had no gene match. In germline, CDR1 is SGHRS, CDR2 YFSETQ. The CDR3 spans 16 residues.

This clone has just a few counts. The gene calls are TRBV19 and TRBJ1-2, with unresolved D. The length of the CDR3 is 14 residues. Germline CDR1 is LNHDA and CDR2 is SQIVND (reference sequence). Trimming shortened V by 4 bases and J by 4 bases, and 13 bases separated the two germline ends. CDR3 sequence: CASSTDGQTYGYTF. In DNA, the CDR3 is TGTGCCAGTAGTACCGATGGGCAGACCTATGGCTACACCTTC.

The chain links TRBV6-4 to TRBJ2-2; 7 bases fit TRBD2. The CDR3 runs to 15 residues. From germline, CDR1 is MRHNA and CDR2 SNTAGT. Germline trimming cut 4 bases from V and 3 bases from J; bases unmatched to any gene: 5. CDR3 sequence: CASSATSMDTGELFF. Here the CDR3 DNA reads TGTGCCAGCAGTGCGACTAGCATGGACACCGGGGAGCTGTTTTTT.

The chain links TRBV18 to TRBJ2-3; 8 positions match TRBD1. After removal of 5 bases from V and 10 bases from J, the junction contained 5 bases not matched to a gene. This CDR3 spans 12 amino acids. Germline-derived CDR1 and CDR2 are KGHSH and LQKENI. Here the CDR3 reads CASSTDRGAQYF. The CDR3 nucleotides are TGTGCCAGCTCAACCGACAGGGGAGCGCAGTATTTT.

The chain combines TRBV5-4 with TRBJ2-2, with a tentative D call TRBD1 (5 bases). V was clipped by 3 bases and J by 5 bases, with 17 bases between them. Germline V gene lookup returns CDR1 SGHNT and CDR2 YYREEE (reference sequence). The CDR3 extends over 16 amino acids. Here the CDR3 reads CASSSGGQGVTGELFF. The DNA for the CDR3 is TGTGCCAGCAGCTCTGGTGGGCAGGGCGTTACCGGGGAGCTGTTTTTT.

The chain recombines TRBV2 with TRBJ2-5, with TRBD1 identical over 7 bases. This CDR3 contains 17 residues. The V gene end was trimmed by 4 bases and the J gene end by 1 base; junction bases not matched to a gene: 12. Per the germline V gene, CDR1 is SNHLY and CDR2 is FYNNEI. CDR3 loop: CASSVGPRKGAQETQYF. The CDR3 nucleotides are TGTGCCAGCAGTGTGGGGCCTAGAAAGGGGGCCCAAGAGACCCAGTACTTC.

This chain joins TRBV7-2 and TRBJ2-7; TRBD2 matches at 7 bases. The junction had 12 bases not matched to a gene; V was cut back by 1 base and J by 9 bases. CDR1 and CDR2 (germline): SGHTA, FQGNSA. The CDR3 is made up of 15 amino acids. The CDR3 region has the DNA TGTGCCAGCAGCTTAGGCGCGGGGAGGGCCCCCGTGCAGTACTTC. Its protein product is CASSLGAGRAPVQYF.

The gene calls are TRBV19 and TRBJ1-5; 12 bases line up with TRBD1. Germline lookup yields CDR1 LNHDA and CDR2 SQIVND (reference sequence). V lost 7 bases and J lost 2; bases outside the gene matches: 15. The CDR3 sequence is 19 residues long. The CDR3 DNA is TGTGCCAGTACCTTTCGTCCCGGGACAGGGGGCCTAGGCAATCAGCCCCAGCATTTT. This translates into CASTFRPGTGGLGNQPQHF.

In DNA, the CDR3 is TGTGCCAGCAGCCCGAGCGGGAGTGGCGAGCAGTACTTC. Translated: CASSPSGSGEQYF. The chain couples TRBV7-2 to TRBJ2-7, with 8 bases matching TRBD2. From germline, CDR1 is SGHTA and CDR2 FQGNSA. CDR3 length equals 13 residues. V trimming: 5 bases; J trimming: 6 bases; junction bases outside the gene matches: 6.

This rearrangement joins TRBV21-1 to TRBJ2-2; TRBD2, as called in the table, went unchecked against the DNA. TRBV21-1 is labeled a pseudogene. This CDR3 is 16 amino acids long. Written as DNA, the CDR3 is TGTGCCAGCAGCGCTGGGGGGGGCTCGAACACCGGGGAGCTGTTTTTT. Translation: CASSAGGGSNTGELFF.

The chain uses TRBV5-1 and TRBJ2-1, with 8 bases that match TRBD1. With V trimmed by 4 bases and J by 5 bases, 2 bases remained unmatched. Per germline, CDR1 SGHRS and CDR2 YFSETQ. This CDR3 is built from 13 residues. The CDR3, as DNA: TGCGCCAGCAGCCTGGACAGGGACAATGAGCAGTTCTTC. Encoded protein: CASSLDRDNEQFF.

The chain combines TRBV20-1 with TRBJ2-1; perhaps TRBD1 as D (5 bases). The CDR3 totals 11 residues. V was shortened by 3 bases and J by 10 bases, with 10 bases between the two germline ends. Germline V gene lookup returns CDR1 DFQATT and CDR2 SNEGSKA (reference sequence). In DNA form, the CDR3 reads TGCAGTGCTAGTTGGGGCAGGGAGCAGTTCTTC. Its translation: CSASWGREQFF.